This T cell receptor (beta chain) was identified in a study of long-term antiretroviral therapy in people with HIV. With survey level as its setting, the immunoSEQ assay was v3.0. Sequencing used immunoSEQ multiplex PCR; TCRdb keeps in-frame clones, though not all of them. The table has fewer than 25,000 clones, around 84% seen once. Notes on this clone: Its target is not known.

General study points: Therapy changes, viral resistance and ART adherence were not documented in the available data.

CDR1 is SGDLS, CDR2 YYNGEE, per germline. CDR3 size: 15 residues. J gave up 5 bases and V 4 bases, and 7 bases lay outside the gene matches. Specimen: unsorted PBMCs, collected 0.1 years before starting antiretroviral therapy. The sequence derives from a man between 18 and 29 years old with HIV. This chain joins TRBV9 and TRBJ2-3, with 10 bases lining up with TRBD2. The CDR3 is CASSSSGGVRDTQYF. The CDR3 nucleotides are TGTGCCAGCAGCTCCAGCGGGGGGGTGAGAGATACGCAGTATTTT.